This T cell receptor beta chain stems from a study of regulatory T cells in long-lasting Graves disease. For the study at large: New Graves' disease cases had less than 3 months of antithyroid drugs. Findings of the study overall: Persistent patients shared 2,741 public clonotypes among themselves. Newly diagnosed patients shared fewer, at some 970. Segments TRBV28, TRBJ1-2 and TRBJ2-5 showed preferential usage in persistent disease. Peripheral blood alone, not thyroid tissue, underwent study.

This clonotype was picked up many times. The antigen is unknown. Libraries of TCR beta came from iRepertoire HTBI primers plus Arm-PCR of CDR3 regions. TCRdb re-called the multiplex PCR reads with MiXCR, one entry per CDR3 protein. Of approximately 400,000 distinct CDR3 sequences listed, more than 12% are singletons. Time point here: newly diagnosed GD, antithyroid drugs for less than 3 months. Researchers made the TCR library from RNA that was extracted from PBMCs. Germline CDR1 is DFQATT and CDR2 is SNEGSKA (reference sequence). The CDR3 sequence is 14 residues long. The sample was also linked to a second study, of T cells in Graves' hyperthyroidism and ophthalmopathy.

Sequenced material: peripheral blood mononuclear cells (PBMCs), taken at new diagnosis, from a patient treated with antithyroid drugs. The chain has TRBV20-1 and TRBJ2-3, with 7 positions matching TRBD1. The clonotype comes from a woman between 25 and 40 years old with Graves disease. For the CDR3, the DNA is TGCAGCCGGCCGGGACAGTCTAGCACAGATACGCAGTATTTT. This encodes CSRPGQSSTDTQYF.